The T cell receptor beta chain described here comes from a study of T cell responses to AZD1222 COVID-19 vaccine (dated by TCRdb to 2020 to 2023). At the level of the whole study: A total of just over 230 trial participants underwent TCR sequencing, of whom around 210 had received two doses of AZD1222 and about 25 had received two doses of the MenACWY control vaccine. Trial participants were enrolled by age into subgroups of 18-55, 56-69 and 70-plus years, and approximately 150, 30 and 60 TCR-sequenced participants, respectively, were included in these subgroups.

The study at large found these results: Conclusions about previously exposed vaccinees were limited because only six or seven AZD1222 recipients were SARS-CoV-2 seropositive at baseline. Spike-specific TCR breadth and depth rose significantly after two AZD1222 doses compared with day 0 and with MenACWY recipients. No day 14 peak-response samples were available, so repertoires were characterized only after the peak T cell response. The 56-69-year group was small, and its depth increase did not reach significance, likely because of low power. The vaccine-associated CD4 TCRs covered the entire spike protein, and the dominant responses fell in regions 160-218 and 743-854. Participants were mostly white British and included more females than males, and it was suggested by the authors that clonal diversity may have been underestimated. Reportedly, close to half of the unique spike-specific TCRs recognized epitopes lying outside the regions that are mutated in the B.1.351 and B.1.1.7 variants.

The time point tag for this specimen amounts to: about 28 days (+/-7) after the second vaccine dose. AZD1222 recipients whose second dose came at about 4 weeks and those whose second dose came at about 12 weeks were combined into one group, since spike-specific TCR depth and breadth did not differ between the two schedules. Samples from vaccinated people were obtained from the UK trials COV001 and COV002, which included a single-blind randomized controlled phase 2/3 trial of AZD1222 (ChAdOx1 nCoV-19) in healthy adults. Trial participant PBMC samples were collected at day 0 and day 28 after the second dose for TCRbeta chain sequencing. Reading from cysteine to phenylalanine, the CDR3 counts 14 amino acids. This entry keeps only the CDR3 DNA: 42 bases, framed from base 1. The CDR1 and CDR2 encoded by the germline V gene (reference sequence) are LNHDA and SQIVND. Clipping removes 2 bases from V and 5 bases from J, with 4 as the unmatched junction base count.

For this clone: This clone's antigen is unknown. No base-level quality is on record; no much larger clone is a single base apart.

The CDR3 regions of human TCRbeta chains were analyzed by immunosequencing. From the authors' description of their analysis: TCRs in the repertoires were matched against a reference library of SARS-CoV-2-specific TCRs that had been generated with the MIRA antigen-specificity platform. Breadth meant the fraction of unique TCRs that were SARS-CoV-2-associated, whereas depth meant the fraction of total T cells that were SARS-CoV-2-associated. Using the MIRA data, each spike-specific TCR was mapped to the spike region that the TCR reacts to and placed in a CD4 or CD8 class. Log10-transformed breadth and depth values were compared by one-way ANOVA with Sidak's multiple comparisons tests. In its TCRdb copy, this immuneACCESS table keeps in-frame sequences only and misses some clones. Where compared with another copy, unresolved V genes explain less than half of these, and the others have no known cause. The V and J calls and clone size are taken from that table; D and trimming were inferred from the DNA. The sample table shows roughly 180,000 clones, and around 90% are seen once. The ten largest clonotypes hold 1.3% of the sample.

The specimen was peripheral blood, collected 28 days after the second AZD1222 dose. The sequence was collected from an adult who received the AZD1222 COVID-19 vaccine. This chain joins TRBV19 to TRBJ1-1; TRBD1 aligns with 8 central bases. The sequence in DNA is TGTGCCAGTAGTATACAGGGGGCGCAAACTGAAGCTTTCTTT. The resulting protein is CASSIQGAQTEAFF. With the rest looked up from the reference TRBV19 and TRBJ1-1 genes rather than sequenced, the full variable domain is DGGITQSPKYLFRKEGQNVTLSCEQNLNHDAMYWYRQDPGQGLRLIYYSQIVNDFQKGDIAEGYSVSREKKESFPLTVTSAQKNPTAFYLCASSIQGAQTEAFFGQGTRLTVV.